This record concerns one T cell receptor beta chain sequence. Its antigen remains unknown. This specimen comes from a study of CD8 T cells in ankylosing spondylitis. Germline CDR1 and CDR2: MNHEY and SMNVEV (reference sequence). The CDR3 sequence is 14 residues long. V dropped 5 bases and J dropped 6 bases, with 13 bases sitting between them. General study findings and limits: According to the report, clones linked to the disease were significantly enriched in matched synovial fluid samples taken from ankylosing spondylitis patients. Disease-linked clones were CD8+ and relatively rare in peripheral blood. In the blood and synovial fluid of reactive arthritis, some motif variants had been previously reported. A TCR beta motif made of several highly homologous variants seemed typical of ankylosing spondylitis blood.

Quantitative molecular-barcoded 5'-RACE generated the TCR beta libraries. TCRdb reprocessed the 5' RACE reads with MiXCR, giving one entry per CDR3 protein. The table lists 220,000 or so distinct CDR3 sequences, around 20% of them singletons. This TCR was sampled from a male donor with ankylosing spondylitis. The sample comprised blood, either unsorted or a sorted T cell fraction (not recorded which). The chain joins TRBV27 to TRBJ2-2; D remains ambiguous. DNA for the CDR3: TGTGCCAGCAGTCTTCTGGATGCTGCCGGGGAGCTGTTTTTT. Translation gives CASSLLDAAGELFF.